This T cell receptor beta chain was captured in a study of T cells in Graves' hyperthyroidism and ophthalmopathy. There are many counts of this clonotype. What was amplified from RNA transcripts were TCR beta CDR3 regions. Primed by the HTBI set, a first-round RT-PCR was run on the TCR CDR3. MiXCR was run by TCRdb on the multiplex PCR reads, yielding one entry per CDR3 protein. Seen here are 500,000 to 650,000 distinct CDR3 sequences, about 15% observed once, and the top ten hold 15% to 20%. At least 3 on the Clinical Activity Score was recorded for ophthalmopathy patients, who also had NOSPECS grade at least 4 and duration under 3 months. The material sequenced was blood. The TCR sequence derives from a woman between 18 and 29 years old with Graves' ophthalmopathy.

As DNA, the CDR3 is TGTGCCAGCAGTCTGCAGGGGGCCATTAACGGCTACACCTTC. Its translation: CASSLQGAINGYTF. The chain joins TRBV12-3 or TRBV12-4 to TRBJ1-2; 8 bases agree with TRBD1. V gave up 5 bases and J gave up 8 bases; unmatched junction bases: 10. This CDR3 has 14 residues.